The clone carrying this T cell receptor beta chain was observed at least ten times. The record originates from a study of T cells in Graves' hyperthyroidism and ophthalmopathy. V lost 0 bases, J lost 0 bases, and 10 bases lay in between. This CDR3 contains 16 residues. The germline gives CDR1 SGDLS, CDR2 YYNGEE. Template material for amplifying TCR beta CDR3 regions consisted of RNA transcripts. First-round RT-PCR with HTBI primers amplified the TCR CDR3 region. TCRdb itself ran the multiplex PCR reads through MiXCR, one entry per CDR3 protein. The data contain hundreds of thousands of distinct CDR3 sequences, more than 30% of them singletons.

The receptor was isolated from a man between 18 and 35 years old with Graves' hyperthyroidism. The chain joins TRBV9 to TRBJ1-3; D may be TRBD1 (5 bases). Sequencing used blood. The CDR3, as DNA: TGTGCCAGCAGCGTAGGGGGCGGAACCTCTGGAAACACCATATATTTT. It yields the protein CASSVGGGTSGNTIYF.